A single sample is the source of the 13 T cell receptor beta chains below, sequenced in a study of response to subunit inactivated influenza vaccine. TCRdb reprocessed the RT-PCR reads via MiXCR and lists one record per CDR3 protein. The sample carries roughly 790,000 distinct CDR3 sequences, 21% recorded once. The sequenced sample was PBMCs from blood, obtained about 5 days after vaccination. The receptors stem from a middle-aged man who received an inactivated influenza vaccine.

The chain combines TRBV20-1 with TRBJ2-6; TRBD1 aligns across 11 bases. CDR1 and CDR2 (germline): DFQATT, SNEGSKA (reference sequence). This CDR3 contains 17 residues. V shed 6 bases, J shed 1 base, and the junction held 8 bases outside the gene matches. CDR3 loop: CSAIWTGGRSGANVLTF. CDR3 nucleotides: TGCAGTGCAATCTGGACAGGGGGCAGGTCTGGGGCCAACGTCCTGACTTTC.

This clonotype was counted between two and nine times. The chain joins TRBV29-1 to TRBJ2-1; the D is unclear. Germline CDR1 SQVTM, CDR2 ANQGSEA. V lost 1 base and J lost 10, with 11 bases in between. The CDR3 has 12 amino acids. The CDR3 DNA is TGCAGCGTTGAAGGCTTTGTTCGCGAGCAGTTCTTC. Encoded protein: CSVEGFVREQFF.

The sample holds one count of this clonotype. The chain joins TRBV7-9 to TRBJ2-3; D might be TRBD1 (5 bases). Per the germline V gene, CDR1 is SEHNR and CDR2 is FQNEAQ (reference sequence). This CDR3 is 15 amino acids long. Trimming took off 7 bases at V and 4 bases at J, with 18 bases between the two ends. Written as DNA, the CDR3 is TGTGCCAGCATCCTCCAAGGGGCAGGCGCAGATACGCAGTATTTT. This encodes CASILQGAGADTQYF.

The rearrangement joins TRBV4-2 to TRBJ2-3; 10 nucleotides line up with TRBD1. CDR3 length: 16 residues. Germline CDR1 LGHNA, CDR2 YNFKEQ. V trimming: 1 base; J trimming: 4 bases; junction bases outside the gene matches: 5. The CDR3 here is CASSQVGTGVPDTQYF. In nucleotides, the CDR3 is TGTGCCAGCAGCCAAGTAGGGACAGGGGTACCAGATACGCAGTATTTT.

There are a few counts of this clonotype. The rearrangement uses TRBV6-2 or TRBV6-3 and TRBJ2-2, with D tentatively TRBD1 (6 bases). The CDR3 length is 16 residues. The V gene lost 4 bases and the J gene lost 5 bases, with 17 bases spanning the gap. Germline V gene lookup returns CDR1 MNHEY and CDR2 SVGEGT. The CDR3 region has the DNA TGTGCCAGCAGTTTCATCGGATTCAGGGGAACCGGGGAGCTGTTTTTT. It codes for CASSFIGFRGTGELFF.

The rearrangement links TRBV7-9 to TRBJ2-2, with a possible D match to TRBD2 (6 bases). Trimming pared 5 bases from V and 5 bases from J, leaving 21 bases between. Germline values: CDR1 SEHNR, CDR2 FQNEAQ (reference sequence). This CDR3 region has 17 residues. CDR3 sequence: CASSPHTIAGRTGELFF. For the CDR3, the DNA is TGTGCCAGCAGCCCACATACAATCGCGGGGAGGACCGGGGAGCTGTTTTTT.

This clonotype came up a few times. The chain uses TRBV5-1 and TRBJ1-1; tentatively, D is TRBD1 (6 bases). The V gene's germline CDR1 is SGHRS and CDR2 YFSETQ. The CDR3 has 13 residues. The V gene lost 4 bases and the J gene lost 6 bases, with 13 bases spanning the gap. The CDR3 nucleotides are TGCGCCAGCAGCGTTACAGGGAAGGCTGAAGCTTTCTTT. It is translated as CASSVTGKAEAFF.

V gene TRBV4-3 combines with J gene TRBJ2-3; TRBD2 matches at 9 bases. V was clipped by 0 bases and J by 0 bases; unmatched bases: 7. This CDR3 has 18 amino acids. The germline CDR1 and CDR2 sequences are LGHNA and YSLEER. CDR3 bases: TGCGCCAGCAGCCAAGAAATAAAAGCGGGAGGCAGCACAGATACGCAGTATTTT. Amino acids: CASSQEIKAGGSTDTQYF.

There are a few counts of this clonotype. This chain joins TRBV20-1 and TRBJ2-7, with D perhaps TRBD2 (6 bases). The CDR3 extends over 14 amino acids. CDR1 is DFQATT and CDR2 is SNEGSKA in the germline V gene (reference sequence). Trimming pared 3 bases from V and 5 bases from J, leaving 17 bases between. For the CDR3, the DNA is TGCAGTGCTAGTAATGGGGGGTCGATGGACGAGCAGTACTTC. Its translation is CSASNGGSMDEQYF.

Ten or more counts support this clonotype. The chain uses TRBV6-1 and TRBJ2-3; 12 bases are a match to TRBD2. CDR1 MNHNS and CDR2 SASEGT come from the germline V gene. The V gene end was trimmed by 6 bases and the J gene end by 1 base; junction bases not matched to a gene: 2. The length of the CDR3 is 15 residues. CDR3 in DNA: TGTGCCAGCAGCCCTAGCGGGGGGGGCACAGATACGCAGTATTTT. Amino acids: CASSPSGGGTDTQYF.

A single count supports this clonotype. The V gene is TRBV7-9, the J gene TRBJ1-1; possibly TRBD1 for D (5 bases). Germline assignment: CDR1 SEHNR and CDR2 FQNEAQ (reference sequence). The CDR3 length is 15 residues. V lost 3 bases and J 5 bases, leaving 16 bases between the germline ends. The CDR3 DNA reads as TGTGCCAGCAGCTTGCGGGGGGGTTCGGGTACTGAAGCTTTCTTT. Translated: CASSLRGGSGTEAFF.

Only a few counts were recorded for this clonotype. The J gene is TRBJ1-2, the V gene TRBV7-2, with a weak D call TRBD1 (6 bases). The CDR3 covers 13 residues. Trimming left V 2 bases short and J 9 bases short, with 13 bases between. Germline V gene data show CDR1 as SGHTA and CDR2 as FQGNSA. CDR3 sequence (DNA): TGTGCCAGCAGCTTACGGGACATCCATCGCTACACCTTC. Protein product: CASSLRDIHRYTF.

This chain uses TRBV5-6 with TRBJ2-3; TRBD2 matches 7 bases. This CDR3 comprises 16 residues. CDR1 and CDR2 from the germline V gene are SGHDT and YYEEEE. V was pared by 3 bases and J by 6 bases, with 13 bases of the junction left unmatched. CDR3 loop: CASSSPRRGSFDTQYF. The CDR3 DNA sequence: TGTGCCAGCAGCTCCCCTAGACGCGGGAGTTTCGATACGCAGTATTTT.